This TCR beta chain stems from a study of regulatory T cells in long-lasting Graves disease. Relying on iRepertoire HTBI primers and Arm-PCR of CDR3 regions, the team built TCR beta libraries. TCRdb itself ran the multiplex PCR reads through MiXCR, one entry per CDR3 protein. Of 410,000 or so distinct CDR3 sequences listed, about 15% are singletons. Regarding time point: newly diagnosed GD, antithyroid drugs for less than 3 months. There was RNA extracted from PBMCs, and the TCR library was made from it. The V gene's germline CDR1 is MNHEY and CDR2 SMNVEV (reference sequence). The CDR3 spans 15 residues. The V end lost 3 bases, the J end lost 4 bases, and 13 bases lay between the germline ends. A few counts support this clonotype. This sample was also put to use in a study of T cells in Graves' hyperthyroidism and ophthalmopathy.

Sequencing used peripheral blood mononuclear cells (PBMCs), obtained at new diagnosis, from a patient treated with antithyroid drugs. The receptor's source is a woman aged 25 to 39 with Graves disease. The chain couples TRBV27 to TRBJ1-5; D might be TRBD1 (6 bases). The CDR3 bases are TGTGCCAGCAGTTTGGGCAGGGGTTGGAATCAGCCCCAGCATTTT. Amino acid sequence: CASSLGRGWNQPQHF.